The entry below gives a single TCR beta chain sequence along with its context. These data are taken from a study of blood T cell repertoires in COVID-19. Authors' data handling: Amplification of reference gene primers provided the estimated nucleated cell counts. The protocol was immunoSEQ multiplex PCR, while the TCRdb copy is restricted to in-frame clones and leaves out a portion. Clone size and V and J calls were adopted from that table, with D and trimming inferred from the DNA. This repertoire shows 95,000 to 110,000 clones, about 85% found once; its top ten account for 2.5% to 3.5%. CDR1 is MNHEY, CDR2 SVGEGT, per germline. The CDR3 extends over 11 amino acids. V lost 2 bases and J lost 10, with 6 bases in between.

The specimen was peripheral blood. This TCR derives from a middle-aged man in a cohort sampled during active COVID-19. The V and J genes are TRBV6-2 or TRBV6-3 and TRBJ2-1; no clear D gene. CDR3 in amino acids: CASSYGREQFF. In DNA, the CDR3 is TGTGCCAGCAGTTACGGTCGGGAGCAGTTCTTC.